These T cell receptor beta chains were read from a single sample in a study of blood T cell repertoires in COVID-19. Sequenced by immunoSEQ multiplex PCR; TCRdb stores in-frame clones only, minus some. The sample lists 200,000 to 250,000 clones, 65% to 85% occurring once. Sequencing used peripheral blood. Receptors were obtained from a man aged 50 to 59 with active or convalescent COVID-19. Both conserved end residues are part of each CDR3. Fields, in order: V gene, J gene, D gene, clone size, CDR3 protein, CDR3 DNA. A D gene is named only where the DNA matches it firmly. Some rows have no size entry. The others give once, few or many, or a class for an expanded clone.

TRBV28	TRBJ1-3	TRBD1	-	CASSSRDRRSGNTIYF	TGTGCCAGCAGTTCCCGGGACAGGCGCTCCGGAAACACCATATATTTT
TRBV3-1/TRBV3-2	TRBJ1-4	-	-	CASSQDLGSARALFF	TGTGCCAGCAGCCAAGATCTGGGGTCCGCGAGGGCACTGTTTTTT
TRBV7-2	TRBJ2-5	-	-	CASSLNGLEAQYF	TGTGCCAGCAGCTTAAACGGCTTAGAGGCCCAGTACTTC
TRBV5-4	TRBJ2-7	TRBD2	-	CASSPTSEYLRGQYF	TGTGCCAGCAGCCCTACTAGCGAATACCTACGAGGGCAGTACTTC
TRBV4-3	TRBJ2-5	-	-	CASSQGPAGALQETQYF	TGCGCCAGCAGCCAGGGTCCGGCGGGGGCCCTCCAAGAGACCCAGTACTTC
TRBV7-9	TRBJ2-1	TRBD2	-	CASSLGPASGGANEQFF	TGTGCCAGCAGCTTAGGACCGGCCAGCGGGGGGGCCAATGAGCAGTTCTTC
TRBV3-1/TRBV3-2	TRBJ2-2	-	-	CASSQLTGTGELFF	TGTGCCAGCAGCCAACTTACAGGGACCGGGGAGCTGTTTTTT
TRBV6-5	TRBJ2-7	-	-	CASISSSYEQYF	TGTGCCAGCATCTCCAGCTCCTACGAGCAGTACTTC
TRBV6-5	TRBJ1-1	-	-	CASSQGVKNTEAFF	TGTGCCAGCAGTCAGGGTGTTAAGAACACTGAAGCTTTCTTT
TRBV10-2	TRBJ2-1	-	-	CASSSYNEQFF	TGCGCCAGCAGTTCATACAATGAGCAGTTCTTC
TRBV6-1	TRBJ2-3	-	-	CASSELPRDTQYF	TGTGCCAGCAGTGAACTGCCGAGAGATACGCAGTATTTT
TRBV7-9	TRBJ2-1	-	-	CASSNLTGRTYNEQFF	TGTGCCAGCAGCAATTTGACAGGGAGGACCTACAATGAGCAGTTCTTC
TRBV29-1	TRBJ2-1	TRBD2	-	CSVQRGDNEQFF	TGCAGCGTCCAGCGGGGAGACAATGAGCAGTTCTTC
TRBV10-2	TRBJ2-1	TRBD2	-	CASSEGTSPFF	TGCGCCAGCAGTGAGGGGACTAGCCCATTCTTC
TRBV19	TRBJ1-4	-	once	CASSRQREKLFF	TGTGCCAGCAGTAGACAGAGGGAAAAACTGTTTTTT
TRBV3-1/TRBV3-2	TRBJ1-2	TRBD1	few	CASSRSLRDRVGYGYTF	TGTGCCAGCAGCCGCTCCCTCCGGGACAGGGTTGGCTATGGCTACACCTTC
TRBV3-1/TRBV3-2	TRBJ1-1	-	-	CASSQEVQVNTEAFF	TGTGCCAGCAGCCAGGAAGTCCAGGTGAACACTGAAGCTTTCTTT
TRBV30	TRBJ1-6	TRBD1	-	CAWGTGVNSPLHF	TGTGCCTGGGGGACAGGGGTAAATTCACCCCTCCACTTT
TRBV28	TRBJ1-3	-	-	CASRTGTSGNTIYF	TGTGCCAGCAGAACAGGGACCTCTGGAAACACCATATATTTT
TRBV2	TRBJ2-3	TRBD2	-	CASRRGSTDTQYF	TGTGCCAGCAGGCGGGGGAGCACAGATACGCAGTATTTT
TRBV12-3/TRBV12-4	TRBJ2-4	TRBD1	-	CASTRDRKNIQYF	TGTGCCAGCACCCGGGACAGAAAAAACATTCAGTACTTC
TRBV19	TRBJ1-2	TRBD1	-	CASSPGQVGYGYTF	TGTGCCAGTAGTCCGGGACAGGTGGGCTATGGCTACACCTTC
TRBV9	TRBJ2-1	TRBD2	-	CASSAETSPANNEQFF	TGTGCCAGCAGCGCCGAGACTAGCCCGGCGAACAATGAGCAGTTCTTC
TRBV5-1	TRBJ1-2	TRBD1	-	CASSLLPSDRAIGYTF	TGCGCCAGCAGCTTATTACCCTCCGACAGGGCGATTGGCTACACCTTC
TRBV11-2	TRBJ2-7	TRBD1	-	CASSTGQGSYEQYF	TGTGCCAGCAGCACAGGACAGGGTTCCTACGAGCAGTACTTC
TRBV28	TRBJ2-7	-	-	CASSLSGDQYEQYF	TGTGCCAGCAGTTTATCGGGGGATCAATACGAGCAGTACTTC
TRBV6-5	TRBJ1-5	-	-	CASSYVGANQPQHF	TGTGCCAGCAGTTACGTGGGGGCCAATCAGCCCCAGCATTTT
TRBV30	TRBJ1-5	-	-	CAWSVKGGYNQPQHF	TGTGCCTGGAGCGTGAAAGGCGGATACAATCAGCCCCAGCATTTT
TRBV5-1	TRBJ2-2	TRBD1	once	CASSAGTGPGELFF	TGCGCCAGCAGCGCCGGGACAGGGCCCGGGGAGCTGTTTTTT
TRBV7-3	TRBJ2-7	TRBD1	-	CDWDRPYEQYF	TGTGATTGGGACAGACCCTACGAGCAGTACTTC
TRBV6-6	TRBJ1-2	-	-	CASSYFTGVDYGYTF	TGTGCCAGCAGTTACTTCACTGGAGTAGACTATGGCTACACCTTC
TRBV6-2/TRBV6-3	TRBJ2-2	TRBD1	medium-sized	CASSDRDTGELFF	TGTGCCAGCAGTGACAGGGACACCGGGGAGCTGTTTTTT